This record covers a single T cell receptor beta chain. The CDR3 has 15 residues. Deletions cut 0 bases from V and 0 bases from J, with 3 bases between. From germline, CDR1 is SGHTA and CDR2 FQGTGA. Clones were read by immunoSEQ multiplex PCR, and TCRdb kept only the in-frame ones, dropping some. The sample has more than 550,000 clones; 92% are singletons. Cells designated naive CD8 were CD45RO-negative and were positively selected for CCR7, with terminally differentiated effector memory CD45RA+ cells excluded. The data were taken from a study of shared clonotypes between healthy human individuals. Material for sequencing was naive CD8+ T cells sorted from blood. The receptor was isolated from a man aged 30 to 45 in good health. This chain connects TRBV7-3 to TRBJ2-6; D gene ambiguous. The CDR3 nucleotides are TGTGCCAGCAGCTTAACAGCCTCTGGGGCCAACGTCCTGACTTTC. Its translation: CASSLTASGANVLTF.